This is a list of T cell receptor beta chains from one sample in a study of T cell repertoires in cytomegalovirus infection. TCRdb analysed the reads with MiXCR anew, one entry per CDR3 protein. The data show around 230,000 distinct CDR3 sequences, with 6% to 8% seen just once and around 6.5% held by the top ten. Sequenced input: PBMCs. These receptors were obtained from a human donor in good health (CMV status not recorded). Some clones in this sample may be carry-over from other donors' samples. Both conserved end residues are part of each CDR3. The D gene is left open where the match is weak. A clone size is listed for some rows: how often the clone was seen (once, few, many), or a class if it is expanded.

>-|-|TRBJ2-5|TRBV6-1
CASSGESWGSETQYF
TGTGCCAGCAGTGGTGAGAGTTGGGGTTCAGAGACCCAGTACTTC
>-|many|TRBJ2-7|TRBV28
CASSPPYYEQYF
TGTGCCAGCAGCCCCCCATACTACGAGCAGTACTTC
>-|many|TRBJ1-3|TRBV7-8
CASSAGTAGNTIYF
TGTGCCAGCAGCGCCGGGACCGCTGGAAACACCATATATTTT
>TRBD2|many|TRBJ2-5|TRBV7-2
CASSFGGAETQYF
TGTGCCAGCAGCTTCGGGGGGGCCGAGACCCAGTACTTC
>-|-|TRBJ2-4|TRBV19
CASSIDRQSIQYF
TGTGCCAGTAGTATAGATCGACAGAGCATTCAGTACTTC
>-|many|TRBJ1-3|TRBV19
CASTRQAAVYFSGNTIYF
TGTGCCAGCACCCGACAAGCGGCCGTGTATTTCTCTGGAAACACCATATATTTT
>-|-|TRBJ1-2|TRBV20-1
CSAVPPGRLYGYTF
TGCAGTGCTGTTCCCCCGGGACGGCTCTATGGCTACACCTTC
>-|many|TRBJ1-4|TRBV6-6
CASSYSRGTNEKLFF
TGTGCCAGCAGTTACTCGAGGGGAACTAATGAAAAACTGTTTTTT
>-|many|TRBJ1-4|TRBV29-1
CSVDKGNEKLFF
TGCAGCGTTGATAAGGGGAATGAAAAACTGTTTTTT
>TRBD2|-|TRBJ2-5|TRBV4-3
CASSQQAGGLGETQYF
TGCGCCAGCAGCCAACAGGCGGGGGGGCTTGGAGAGACCCAGTACTTC
>-|many|TRBJ1-5|TRBV12-3/TRBV12-4
CASSRRGGGNQPQHF
TGTGCCAGCAGCCGTAGGGGGGGAGGCAATCAGCCCCAGCATTTT
>-|many|TRBJ2-7|TRBV7-2
CASSLEAEGEQYF
TGTGCCAGCAGCTTAGAGGCAGAGGGCGAGCAGTACTTC
>-|many|TRBJ1-5|TRBV7-2
CASSLVSKDQPQHF
TGTGCCAGCAGCTTAGTGAGCAAGGACCAGCCCCAGCATTTT
>-|many|TRBJ1-5|TRBV20-1
CSAPDRFSNQPQHF
TGCAGTGCTCCTGACAGGTTTAGCAATCAGCCCCAGCATTTT
>TRBD1|many|TRBJ1-4|TRBV20-1
CSAKVGQGTEKLFF
TGCAGTGCTAAAGTCGGACAGGGAACGGAAAAACTGTTTTTT
>-|-|TRBJ1-2|TRBV20-1
CSARDSTNYGYTF
TGCAGTGCTAGAGACAGCACTAACTATGGCTACACCTTC
>TRBD2|many|TRBJ2-1|TRBV11-3
CASSSSGGTTYNEQFF
TGTGCCAGCAGCTCTAGCGGGGGGACAACCTACAATGAGCAGTTCTTC
>TRBD1|few|TRBJ1-6|TRBV6-2/TRBV6-3
CASRTGDSPLHF
TGTGCCAGCAGGACAGGGGATTCACCCCTCCACTTT
>-|many|TRBJ1-2|TRBV7-2
CASSYTTGIGYTF
TGTGCCAGCAGCTATACTACAGGAATCGGCTACACCTTC
>TRBD1|many|TRBJ1-2|TRBV19
CASSDGTGRTFYGYTF
TGTGCCAGCTCGGATGGGACAGGGCGGACTTTCTATGGCTACACCTTC
>TRBD1|many|TRBJ1-1|TRBV7-8
CASILLGTGGVGTEAFF
TGTGCCAGCATCCTCCTCGGGACAGGGGGCGTAGGGACTGAAGCTTTCTTT
>-|many|TRBJ1-3|TRBV7-2
CASSPNGTLGNTIYF
TGTGCCAGCAGCCCGAACGGGACACTCGGAAACACCATATATTTT
>TRBD2|-|TRBJ2-5|TRBV20-1
CSASGTSGGYQETQYF
TGCAGTGCTAGCGGGACTAGCGGGGGGTACCAAGAGACCCAGTACTTC
>TRBD2|many|TRBJ2-1|TRBV7-2
CASSSPTGSGGPISYNEQFF
TGTGCCAGCAGCTCTCCTACAGGTAGCGGGGGCCCTATCTCCTACAATGAGCAGTTCTTC
>-|many|TRBJ2-3|TRBV4-3
CASSQTPGGPSTDTQYF
TGCGCCAGCAGCCAGACCCCTGGCGGGCCCAGCACAGATACGCAGTATTTT
>-|many|TRBJ2-7|TRBV28
CASTQEGPLSYEQYF
TGTGCCAGCACCCAGGAAGGTCCCCTCTCCTACGAGCAGTACTTC
>-|many|TRBJ2-4|TRBV5-1
CASSLSPGQVKNIQYF
TGCGCCAGCAGCTTATCTCCAGGGCAGGTCAAAAACATTCAGTACTTC
>TRBD2|many|TRBJ2-3|TRBV20-1
CSASRTSGGTDTQYF
TGCAGTGCTAGTCGGACTAGCGGGGGCACAGATACGCAGTATTTT
>-|many|TRBJ1-5|TRBV7-8
CASSLGARGSNQPQHF
TGTGCCAGCAGCTTAGGTGCGAGGGGGAGCAATCAGCCCCAGCATTTT
>-|many|TRBJ2-7|TRBV7-2
CASSLDRVLSYEQYF
TGTGCCAGCAGCCTTGACAGAGTTTTATCCTACGAGCAGTACTTC
>-|many|TRBJ2-7|TRBV7-2
CASSLVGSSEQYF
TGTGCCAGCAGCTTAGTCGGCAGCTCCGAGCAGTACTTC
>-|many|TRBJ1-5|TRBV2
CASRGGDQPQHF
TGTGCCAGCCGGGGGGGTGATCAGCCCCAGCATTTT
>-|many|TRBJ2-1|TRBV25-1
CASSPQGIYNEQFF
TGTGCCAGCAGTCCTCAGGGTATTTACAATGAGCAGTTCTTC
>-|many|TRBJ1-4|TRBV20-1
CSAREPRAYNEKLFF
TGCAGTGCTAGAGAGCCAAGGGCTTACAATGAAAAACTGTTTTTT
>-|many|TRBJ2-7|TRBV29-1
CSAGVGIDYEQYF
TGCAGCGCGGGGGTGGGGATCGACTACGAGCAGTACTTC
>-|many|TRBJ1-2|TRBV30
CAWSVSAYGYTF
TGTGCCTGGAGTGTATCGGCTTATGGCTACACCTTC
>TRBD1|many|TRBJ1-5|TRBV18
CASSPEGQSSNQPQHF
TGTGCCAGCTCACCGGAGGGACAGTCAAGCAATCAGCCCCAGCATTTT
>-|many|TRBJ1-1|TRBV18
CASSPRGTNMNTEAFF
TGTGCCAGCTCACCACGTGGTACAAACATGAACACTGAAGCTTTCTTT
>-|-|TRBJ1-5|TRBV29-1
CSVLTGLREPQHF
TGCAGCGTCTTAACAGGGTTGAGGGAGCCCCAGCATTTT
>-|few|TRBJ2-3|TRBV20-1
CSARVSSTDTQYF
TGCAGTGCTAGAGTATCAAGCACAGATACGCAGTATTTT
>TRBD1|-|TRBJ2-1|TRBV4-2
CASSQRDSYNEQFF
TGTGCCAGCAGCCAAAGGGACAGCTACAATGAGCAGTTCTTC
>TRBD1|few|TRBJ2-5|TRBV10-3
CAIRDRDSKETQYF
TGTGCCATCAGGGACCGGGACAGTAAAGAGACCCAGTACTTC
>-|few|TRBJ1-4|TRBV20-1
CSASAGPNEKLFF
TGCAGTGCTAGTGCGGGTCCCAATGAAAAACTGTTTTTT
>-|many|TRBJ1-3|TRBV30
CAWKITGSSGNTIYF
TGTGCCTGGAAAATCACAGGGAGCTCTGGAAACACCATATATTTT
>TRBD1|many|TRBJ1-5|TRBV7-2
CASVPPGQGKNSNQPQHF
TGTGCCAGCGTACCTCCGGGACAGGGGAAAAATAGCAATCAGCCCCAGCATTTT
>-|few|TRBJ1-4|TRBV7-9
CASSPTGPRGEKLFF
TGTGCCAGCAGCCCCACGGGGCCTCGGGGTGAAAAACTGTTTTTT
>TRBD2|many|TRBJ2-2|TRBV19
CASSTETWKTSGTGELFF
TGTGCCAGTAGTACCGAAACGTGGAAGACTAGCGGGACCGGGGAGCTGTTTTTT
>-|many|TRBJ2-5|TRBV11-2
CASSLARFETQYF
TGTGCCAGCAGCTTAGCTCGGTTTGAGACCCAGTACTTC
>TRBD1|many|TRBJ2-1|TRBV20-1
CSASEDRGVRNEQFF
TGCAGTGCTAGTGAAGACAGGGGAGTTCGCAATGAGCAGTTCTTC
>-|many|TRBJ1-4|TRBV7-9
CASSPGTSNEKLFF
TGTGCCAGCAGCCCCGGGACCTCTAATGAAAAACTGTTTTTT